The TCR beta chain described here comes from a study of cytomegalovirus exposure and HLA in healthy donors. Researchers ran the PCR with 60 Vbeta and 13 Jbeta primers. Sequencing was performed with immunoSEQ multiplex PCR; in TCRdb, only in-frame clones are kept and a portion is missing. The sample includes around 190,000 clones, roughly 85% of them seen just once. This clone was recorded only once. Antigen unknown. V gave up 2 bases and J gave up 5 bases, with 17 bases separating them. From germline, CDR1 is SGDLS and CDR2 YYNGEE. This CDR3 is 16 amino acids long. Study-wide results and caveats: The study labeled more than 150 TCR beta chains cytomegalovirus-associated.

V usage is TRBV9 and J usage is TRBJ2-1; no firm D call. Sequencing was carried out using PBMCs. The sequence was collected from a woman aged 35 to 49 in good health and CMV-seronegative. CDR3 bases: TGTGCCAGCAGCGTCGGGTTTTCTCCCGCCGACAATGAGCAGTTCTTC. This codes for CASSVGFSPADNEQFF.